The 27 T cell receptor beta chains below all came from one sample that was sequenced in a study of blood T cell repertoires in COVID-19. Libraries were prepared by immunoSEQ multiplex PCR; TCRdb keeps only in-frame clonotypes and omits some of them. This sample carries about 68,000 clones, roughly 88% of them seen once, and the ten largest clones take about 8%. Material for sequencing was peripheral blood. The receptors were sampled from a man aged 25-45 years with acute or convalescent COVID-19.

This chain joins TRBV28 and TRBJ2-3; TRBD2 matches at 8 bases. The junction had 7 bases not matched to a gene; V was cut back by 3 bases and J by 5 bases. The germline gives CDR1 MDHEN, CDR2 SYDVKM. The CDR3 covers 15 residues. CDR3 bases: TGTGCCAGCAGTTTTTCGGCGGGAGGCGTAGATACGCAGTATTTT. As protein: CASSFSAGGVDTQYF.

The genes are TRBV6-6 and TRBJ2-7; TRBD1 matches 9 bases. The CDR3 runs to 14 residues. Germline lookup yields CDR1 MNHNY and CDR2 SVGAGI (reference sequence). Trimming took 5 bases from V and 3 from J; bases not matched to a gene: 5. The CDR3 sequence: CASSATGGGYEQYF. The CDR3 DNA sequence: TGTGCCAGCAGTGCCACAGGGGGCGGCTACGAGCAGTACTTC.

This clone was recorded a few times. This chain links TRBV6-5 with TRBJ2-1; D ambiguous. CDR1 and CDR2 (germline): MNHEY, SVGAGI. The V and J ends lost 6 bases and 6 bases respectively, with 12 bases between them. CDR3 length: 13 residues. DNA of the CDR3: TGTGCCAGCAGGCCCACGTACGGCAATGAGCAGTTCTTC. Its protein product is CASRPTYGNEQFF.

This CDR3 reads CASSQNTGTGWNIQYF. The CDR3 nucleotides read TGCGCCAGCAGCCAAAACACCGGGACAGGGTGGAACATTCAGTACTTC. The V call is TRBV4-3, the J call TRBJ2-4; TRBD1 matches 9 bases. The CDR3 is 16 residues long. Germline V CDR1 and CDR2: LGHNA, YSLEER. The V gene end was trimmed by 2 bases and the J gene end by 7 bases; junction bases not matched to a gene: 9.

V usage is TRBV5-4 and J usage is TRBJ1-2, with 9 bases matching TRBD1. CDR3 size: 15 residues. CDR1 is SGHNT and CDR2 is YYREEE in the germline V gene (reference sequence). V gave up 1 base and J gave up 8 bases; unmatched junction bases: 9. The CDR3 spells CASSLFWRDREGYTF. The CDR3 coding sequence is TGTGCCAGCAGCTTGTTCTGGCGGGACAGGGAGGGCTACACCTTC.

The chain is built from TRBV30 and TRBJ2-1; D possibly corresponds to TRBD2 (6 bases). This CDR3 has 18 amino acids. CDR1 is GTSNPN and CDR2 is SVGIG in the germline V gene (reference sequence). DNA for the CDR3: TGTGGGCTGGAGGGTCAGTTGCCGGGGAGACTAAACTACAATGAGCAGTTCTTC. Translated: CGLEGQLPGRLNYNEQFF.

The chain couples TRBV5-1 to TRBJ1-5; D may be TRBD1 (6 bases). The CDR3 is 15 amino acids. Germline V lookup: CDR1 SGHRS, CDR2 YFSETQ. V was pared by 0 bases and J by 6 bases, with 13 bases between. The CDR3 DNA reads TGCGCCAGCAGCTTGGTTCCAGGGGAAGGTCAGCCCCAGCATTTT. This sequence encodes CASSLVPGEGQPQHF.

This sequence joins TRBV6-5 and TRBJ2-7, with 8 bases matching TRBD1. Germline V gene sequence: CDR1 MNHEY, CDR2 SVGAGI. This CDR3 has 16 amino acids. V lost 0 bases to trimming and J lost 3 bases; unmatched junction nucleotides: 7. CDR3 nucleotides: TGTGCCAGCAGTTACTCACGGACAGGGTTGGTCTACGAGCAGTACTTC. This codes for CASSYSRTGLVYEQYF.

The rearrangement links TRBV12-3 or TRBV12-4 to TRBJ2-3; D ambiguous. The CDR3 totals 11 residues. The V end was cut by 3 bases, the J end by 6 bases, with 4 bases between. The CDR3 sequence is CASSLSDTQYF. CDR3 in DNA: TGTGCCAGCAGTTTGTCTGATACGCAGTATTTT.

The chain carries TRBV5-4 and TRBJ1-1; the D is unclear. The V end lost 0 bases, the J end lost 1 base, and 7 bases lay between the germline ends. This CDR3 is 14 amino acids long. The V gene's germline CDR1 is SGHNT and CDR2 YYREEE (reference sequence). CDR3 residues: CASSLGQKNTEAFF. CDR3 coding DNA: TGTGCCAGCAGCTTGGGGCAGAAGAACACTGAAGCTTTCTTT.

This sequence joins TRBV2 and TRBJ2-7, with TRBD2 identical over 8 bases. The CDR3 is 14 residues long. CDR1 is SNHLY and CDR2 is FYNNEI in the germline V gene. With 6 bases clipped from V and 5 bases from J, the junction kept 9 bases outside the gene matches. The CDR3 here is CASRDGLATHEQYF. The CDR3 region has the DNA TGTGCCAGCAGAGACGGACTAGCTACCCACGAGCAGTACTTC. The variable domain in full, with the rest retrieved from reference TRBV2 and TRBJ2-7, is EPEVTQTPSHQVTQMGQEVILRCVPISNHLYFYWYRQILGQKVEFLVSFYNNEISEKSEIFDDQFSVERPDGSNFTLKIRSTKLEDSAMYFCASRDGLATHEQYFGPGTRLTVT.

The V call is TRBV18, the J call TRBJ1-6; D is undetermined. Deletions cut 2 bases from V and 10 bases from J, with 12 bases between. The germline CDR1 and CDR2 sequences are KGHSH and LQKENI. The CDR3 extends over 14 amino acids. In nucleotides, the CDR3 is TGTGCCAGCTCACCAATTGGCATAAGATCACCCCTCCACTTT. Protein: CASSPIGIRSPLHF.

The V and J genes are TRBV6-6 and TRBJ2-7, with D maybe TRBD2 (5 bases). Germline values: CDR1 MNHNY, CDR2 SVGAGI (reference sequence). Trimming shortened V by 5 bases and J by 1 base, and 9 bases separated the two germline ends. The CDR3 contains 13 residues. CDR3 nucleotides: TGTGCCAGCAGTGACCCGGGGTCCTACGAGCAGTACTTC. Residues: CASSDPGSYEQYF.

The chain recombines TRBV27 with TRBJ2-2; the D gene is possibly TRBD1 (6 bases). Germline V gene lookup returns CDR1 MNHEY and CDR2 SMNVEV (reference sequence). This CDR3 contains 15 residues. Trimming cost V 7 bases and J 2 bases, with 14 bases left between them. CDR3 DNA sequence: TGTGCCAGCAACCCGGGACAATTTAACACCGGGGAGCTGTTTTTT. This encodes CASNPGQFNTGELFF.

The chain couples TRBV18 to TRBJ1-6, with 8 bases aligning to TRBD1. V trimming: 6 bases; J trimming: 10 bases; junction bases outside the gene matches: 5. Germline loops: CDR1 KGHSH, CDR2 LQKENI. CDR3 length: 13 residues. The CDR3 region is CASSGQEESPLHF. The CDR3 nucleotides read TGTGCCAGCTCGGGACAGGAGGAATCACCCCTCCACTTT.

The J gene is TRBJ1-3, the V gene TRBV5-1, with a weak D call TRBD1 (5 bases). Germline assignment: CDR1 SGHRS and CDR2 YFSETQ. There are 13 residues in the CDR3. V was shortened by 4 bases and J by 4 bases, with 9 bases between the two germline ends. The CDR3: CASSPGDGNTIYF. The DNA of the CDR3 is TGCGCCAGCAGCCCGGGGGACGGAAACACCATATATTTT.

The chain uses TRBV11-2 and TRBJ2-2; TRBD1 agrees at 9 bases. The CDR3 runs 15 residues. Germline V gene data show CDR1 as SGHAT and CDR2 as FQNNGV. The V and J ends lost 6 bases and 3 bases, in that order; junction bases with no gene match: 5. The CDR3 nucleotides read TGTGCCAGCAGAAAGACAGGGGGTTACACCGGGGAGCTGTTTTTT. This encodes CASRKTGGYTGELFF.

Only a few counts were recorded for this clone. The chain is built from TRBV29-1 and TRBJ1-2; the match to TRBD1 covers 9 bases. The J segment lost 10 bases and the V segment lost 3 bases, leaving 6 bases of the junction unmatched. Germline CDR1 and CDR2: SQVTM and ANQGSEA. This CDR3 is built from 12 residues. In DNA form, the CDR3 reads TGCAGCGTTGATCCGGGACAGGGTCTCTACACCTTC. Protein: CSVDPGQGLYTF. Drawing the rest from reference TRBV29-1 and TRBJ1-2, the complete variable domain is SAVISQKPSRDICQRGTSLTIQCQVDSQVTMMFWYRQQPGQSLTLIATANQGSEATYESGFVIDKFPISRPNLTFSTLTVSNMSPEDSSIYLCSVDPGQGLYTFGSGTRLTVV.

This clone showed up just once. The chain joins TRBV24-1 to TRBJ2-5; TRBD1 matches 10 bases. Germline CDR1 reads KGHDR; CDR2 reads SFDVKD. The CDR3 extends over 15 amino acids. Trimming cost V 6 bases and J 3 bases; bases outside gene matches: 6. For the CDR3, the DNA is TGTGCCACCAGTAAGAGACAGGGGGCTGAAGAGACCCAGTACTTC. Translated: CATSKRQGAEETQYF.

The V call is TRBV10-1, the J call TRBJ2-3; 12 bases line up with TRBD1. After removal of 8 bases from V and 6 bases from J, the junction contained 12 bases not matched to a gene. The CDR3 loop spans 16 amino acids. Germline V gene sequence: CDR1 WNHNN, CDR2 SYGVQD (reference sequence). The CDR3: CASVPGQGARRDTQYF. DNA of the CDR3: TGCGCCAGCGTCCCGGGACAGGGGGCGCGTCGGGATACGCAGTATTTT.

This clone was recorded a few times. This chain uses TRBV10-3 with TRBJ2-7; 9 positions agree with TRBD2. This CDR3 has 15 residues. V was clipped by 3 bases and J by 2 bases; unmatched bases: 5. CDR1 and CDR2 (germline): ENHRY, SYGVKD. The CDR3 DNA reads TGTGCCATCAGTGATGCCCCTAGCGGGACCTACGAGCAGTACTTC. Translated: CAISDAPSGTYEQYF.

This clone showed up just once. The chain couples TRBV18 to TRBJ2-1, with TRBD2 as a possible D gene (5 bases). V dropped 1 base and J dropped 8 bases, with 15 bases sitting between them. Germline loops: CDR1 KGHSH, CDR2 LQKENI. The CDR3 loop spans 15 amino acids. The CDR3 nucleotides are TGTGCCAGCTCACCACAGCGGTCTAGCCTCGATGAGCAGTTCTTC. Protein sequence: CASSPQRSSLDEQFF.

This clone was picked up a small number of times. This rearrangement joins TRBV15 to TRBJ2-2; D is possibly TRBD1 (6 bases). Germline CDR1 is LNHNV and CDR2 is YYDKDF (reference sequence). V gave up 8 bases and J gave up 4 bases, with 14 bases separating them. The length of the CDR3 is 14 residues. The CDR3 DNA is TGTGCCACCGCTGACAGGATGGGCACCGGGGAGCTGTTTTTT. It yields the protein CATADRMGTGELFF.

V usage is TRBV28 and J usage is TRBJ1-2, with 9 bases matching TRBD1. Unmatched junction bases numbered 9, after V lost 6 bases and J lost 4 bases. The V gene's germline CDR1 is MDHEN and CDR2 SYDVKM. The CDR3 sequence is 15 residues long. In DNA form, the CDR3 reads TGTGCCAGCAGGTCTACAGGGGGCGCTGGCTATGGCTACACCTTC. It specifies CASRSTGGAGYGYTF.

The V call is TRBV5-1, the J call TRBJ2-3; 7 bases map to TRBD2. The V gene's germline CDR1 is SGHRS and CDR2 YFSETQ. This CDR3 comprises 14 residues. V gave up 0 bases and J gave up 6 bases; unmatched junction bases: 4. CDR3 nucleotide sequence: TGCGCCAGCAGCTTGGCTCCGGGAGGCGATACGCAGTATTTT. Protein sequence: CASSLAPGGDTQYF.

This chain connects TRBV19 to TRBJ2-5; tentatively, D is TRBD2 (6 bases). With 3 bases removed from V and 5 bases from J, the gap between germline ends came to 10 bases. Germline-derived CDR1 and CDR2 are LNHDA and SQIVND (reference sequence). The CDR3 totals 13 residues. The CDR3 here is CASSIRGWETQYF. CDR3 DNA sequence: TGTGCCAGTAGTATCCGGGGGTGGGAGACCCAGTACTTC.

The chain is built from TRBV19 and TRBJ2-2; TRBD2 agrees at 8 bases. The germline V gene encodes CDR1 LNHDA and CDR2 SQIVND (reference sequence). J lost 5 bases, V lost 9 bases, and 11 bases had no gene match. The CDR3 loop spans 15 amino acids. The CDR3 loop reads CASHLAGPRTGELFF. The CDR3 coding sequence is TGTGCCAGCCACCTAGCGGGCCCGCGGACCGGGGAGCTGTTTTTT.